This entry concerns a single TCR beta chain. What it recognizes is unknown. The time point here: cycle 4 day 1 (C4D1), after more than 5 weeks of nivolumab. All patients experienced relapse after autologous stem cell transplantation, and brentuximab vedotin exposure was variable. Patients' outcomes at their best amounted to complete response, partial response or progressive disease. This entry comes from a study of PD-1 blockade in classical Hodgkin lymphoma. General observations from the study: It was among complete responders that baseline diversity resembled that of newly diagnosed patients. A significant rise in TCR diversity by C4D1 was seen for CD4+ but not CD8+ cells. Relative to healthy donors, newly diagnosed patients reportedly had lower baseline TCR diversity, which was reported as lower still in relapsed/refractory patients.

The assay was immunoSEQ multiplex PCR, and TCRdb's table has in-frame clones only and misses some. The top ten clones hold about 20% of a sample with roughly 100,000 clones, around nine tenths of them seen once. This CDR3 region has 17 residues. The germline V and J ends were trimmed by 2 bases and 2 bases, with 18 bases remaining between them. Germline V gene sequence: CDR1 LGHNA, CDR2 YSLEER. The rearrangement uses TRBV4-3 and TRBJ2-5; D possibly matches TRBD1 or TRBD2 (5 bases each). The sequencing used peripheral blood mononuclear cells (PBMCs), collected before the fourth cycle of nivolumab. This TCR was sampled from a human donor with classical Hodgkin lymphoma. CDR3 coding DNA: TGCGCCAGCAGCCAATTAGGGGCGTTAGCGAAACAAGAGACCCAGTACTTC. It translates to CASSQLGALAKQETQYF.